This T cell receptor (beta chain) appears in the sequencing data of a study of blood T cell repertoires in COVID-19. Sequenced by immunoSEQ multiplex PCR; TCRdb stores in-frame clones only, minus some. This repertoire shows approximately 120,000 clones, approximately 85% found once; its top ten account for about 3%. The V and J ends lost 2 bases and 0 bases respectively, with 10 bases between them. In germline, CDR1 is KGHSH, CDR2 LQKENI. CDR3 length equals 16 residues. The V and J genes are TRBV18 and TRBJ2-2; D gene uncertain. This sequence originates from a woman older than 75 with COVID-19, enrolled during active disease. Sequenced sample: peripheral blood. The CDR3 DNA reads as TGTGCCAGCTCACCAGTAACAGCCTCGAACACCGGGGAGCTGTTTTTT. Its translation: CASSPVTASNTGELFF.